The 18 T cell receptor beta chains given below trace back to one sample, sequenced in a study of T-cell memory formation after mild COVID-19. Each CDR3 protein is one row after TCRdb ran MiXCR on the 5' RACE reads. Of over 450,000 distinct CDR3 sequences in the sample, around 21% were seen once. The sample comprised PBMCs or a T cell subset sorted from them (not recorded which). These receptors came from an adult woman who had mild COVID-19 (a few samples of this study predate the infection). Cell type and time point are not known.

This sequence joins TRBV5-1 and TRBJ2-7, with D hard to call. The germline gives CDR1 SGHRS, CDR2 YFSETQ. The CDR3 runs 13 residues. V was pared by 5 bases and J by 3 bases, with 12 bases between. CDR3 DNA: TGCGCCAGCAGTAGTCCGGACCACTACGAGCAGTACTTC. Its protein is CASSSPDHYEQYF.

This clonotype was counted at least ten times. The chain has TRBV11-2 and TRBJ2-7; D is unclear. V lost 5 bases and J lost 10, with 15 bases in between. CDR3 size: 12 residues. CDR1 is SGHAT, CDR2 FQNNGV, per germline. CDR3 sequence (DNA): TGTGCCAGCAGCCCGACTCTACGAGAACAGTACTTC. Protein: CASSPTLREQYF.

As DNA, the CDR3 is TGCAGCGTAAAGACAGGGGGCTCAACTAATGAAAAACTGTTTTTT. Its protein is CSVKTGGSTNEKLFF. V is TRBV29-1 and J is TRBJ1-4; 10 bases are shared with TRBD1. The CDR3 has 15 amino acids. Germline trimming cut 6 bases from V and 0 bases from J; bases unmatched to any gene: 4. The germline CDR1 and CDR2 sequences are SQVTM and ANQGSEA.

This clonotype was observed a handful of times. The chain links TRBV20-1 to TRBJ2-5; D gene ambiguous. Germline CDR1 DFQATT, CDR2 SNEGSKA (reference sequence). This CDR3 has 12 residues. V was cut by 4 bases and J by 2 bases, with 8 bases left in between. CDR3 region: CSATSVQETQYF. CDR3 coding DNA: TGCAGTGCTACGTCAGTTCAAGAGACCCAGTACTTC.

J is TRBJ2-1 and V is TRBV3-2; the listed D gene, TRBD2, was not tested against the DNA. TRBV3-2 is annotated as a pseudogene. CDR3 length: 13 amino acids. The CDR3 bases are TGTGCCAGCACTTTTGGGGGAGGGCATGAGCAGTTCTTC. Translation gives CASTFGGGHEQFF.

V is TRBV7-9 and J is TRBJ2-1, with TRBD1 as a possible D gene (5 bases). The CDR3 has 16 residues. Trimming took 4 bases from V and 0 from J, leaving 13 bases between them. Looked up from germline, CDR1 is SEHNR and CDR2 is FQNEAQ (reference sequence). In DNA, the CDR3 is TGTGCCAGCAGCTCCCAAGGACAAAACTCCTACAATGAGCAGTTCTTC. Residues: CASSSQGQNSYNEQFF.

The sample holds a few counts of this clonotype. The V and J genes are TRBV11-3 and TRBJ2-1; 10 bases fit TRBD2. Unmatched junction bases numbered 6, after V lost 3 bases and J lost 4 bases. There are 16 residues in the CDR3. The germline V gene has CDR1 SGHNT and CDR2 YENEEA. CDR3 protein: CASSLSTSGIYNEQFF. Written as DNA, the CDR3 is TGTGCCAGCAGCTTGTCTACTAGCGGGATATACAATGAGCAGTTCTTC.

The V and J genes are TRBV5-1 and TRBJ2-3; D remains unclear. Germline V gene sequence: CDR1 SGHRS, CDR2 YFSETQ. Trimming pared 6 bases from V and 0 bases from J, leaving 11 bases between. This CDR3 is 14 amino acids long. The CDR3 DNA is TGCGCCAGCAAAGCGCAGCCTAGCACAGATACGCAGTATTTT. This encodes CASKAQPSTDTQYF.

The gene calls are TRBV5-6 and TRBJ2-7; TRBD1 might be the D (5 bases). V lost 0 bases and J lost 10, with 11 bases in between. Germline CDR1 reads SGHDT; CDR2 reads YYEEEE. This CDR3 comprises 12 residues. The CDR3 protein is CASSLGTTGQYF. The CDR3 nucleotides read TGTGCCAGCAGCTTGGGGACAACCGGTCAGTACTTC.

The chain joins TRBV6-2 or TRBV6-3 to TRBJ2-3; a weak D match, TRBD1 (5 bases). Trimming pared 2 bases from V and 2 bases from J, leaving 11 bases between. The CDR3 consists of 15 residues. Germline CDR1 and CDR2: MNHEY and SVGEGT. This CDR3 is CASSYETVVTDTQYF. In nucleotides, the CDR3 is TGTGCCAGCAGTTACGAGACAGTGGTCACAGATACGCAGTATTTT.

V usage is TRBV6-5 and J usage is TRBJ2-7; D may be TRBD2 (5 bases). The ends were cut back, 2 bases at V and 0 bases at J, with 8 bases in the middle. The CDR3 covers 14 residues. Germline CDR1 and CDR2: MNHEY and SVGAGI. The CDR3 protein is CASSYRTGSYEQYF. The DNA for the CDR3 is TGTGCCAGCAGTTACCGGACTGGCTCCTACGAGCAGTACTTC.

The chain carries TRBV6-5 and TRBJ2-3; 9 nucleotides align to TRBD2. The J segment lost 1 base and the V segment lost 5 bases, leaving 4 bases of the junction unmatched. Germline assignment: CDR1 MNHEY and CDR2 SVGAGI. There are 15 residues in the CDR3. CDR3 sequence reads: CASSRLAGRTDTQYF. CDR3 nucleotide sequence: TGTGCCAGCAGTCGGCTAGCGGGACGCACAGATACGCAGTATTTT.

This clonotype was seen a few times. The genes are TRBV7-9 and TRBJ2-7; 8 positions match TRBD1. The CDR3 contains 16 residues. With V trimmed by 0 bases and J by 6 bases, 10 bases remained unmatched. Germline lookup yields CDR1 SEHNR and CDR2 FQNEAQ (reference sequence). CDR3 sequence reads: CASSLALGDRGFEQYF. CDR3 bases: TGTGCCAGCAGCTTAGCGCTAGGAGACAGGGGCTTCGAGCAGTACTTC.

V usage is TRBV7-9 and J usage is TRBJ1-3, with D tentatively TRBD1 (5 bases). CDR1 and CDR2 (germline): SEHNR, FQNEAQ (reference sequence). The CDR3 sequence is 15 residues long. V lost 6 bases and J lost 0, with 12 bases in between. In DNA form, the CDR3 reads TGTGCCAGCAGTATAGACAGCTTCTCTGGAAACACCATATATTTT. Translation: CASSIDSFSGNTIYF.

This chain connects TRBV30 to TRBJ1-4; D unclear. Germline V gene lookup returns CDR1 GTSNPN and CDR2 SVGIG (reference sequence). Trimming shortened V by 4 bases and J by 7 bases, and 16 bases separated the two germline ends. This CDR3 contains 14 residues. This chain's CDR3 is CAWTPDSGSEKLFF. The CDR3 DNA reads as TGTGCCTGGACCCCGGACTCGGGGTCTGAAAAACTGTTTTTT.

CDR3 sequence reads: CSASEDTTIYGYTF. CDR3 bases: TGCAGTGCTAGTGAGGACACGACTATCTATGGCTACACCTTC. J is TRBJ1-2 and V is TRBV20-1; maybe TRBD1 (5 bases). CDR3 length equals 14 residues. The germline V gene has CDR1 DFQATT and CDR2 SNEGSKA (reference sequence). V was trimmed by 3 bases and J by 4 bases, leaving 15 bases between them.

There are a few counts of this clonotype. The V call is TRBV4-1, the J call TRBJ2-2, with 11 bases fitting TRBD2. Germline CDR1 is MGHRA and CDR2 is YSYEKL. V shed 5 bases and J 5 bases; nucleotides not matched to a gene: 7. The CDR3 has 16 amino acids. The DNA of the CDR3 is TGCGCCAGCAGCACACTAGCGGGGGAATGGACCGGGGAGCTGTTTTTT. This translates into CASSTLAGEWTGELFF.

This clonotype showed up just a few times. The V call is TRBV20-1, the J call TRBJ2-3; 9 nucleotides line up with TRBD2. With 0 bases clipped from V and 9 bases from J, the junction kept 7 bases outside the gene matches. CDR1 and CDR2 from the germline V gene are DFQATT and SNEGSKA (reference sequence). The CDR3 is 14 amino acids. CDR3 amino acids: CSARDRASGMTQYF. The CDR3 nucleotides are TGCAGTGCTAGAGATCGGGCTAGCGGGATGACGCAGTATTTT.